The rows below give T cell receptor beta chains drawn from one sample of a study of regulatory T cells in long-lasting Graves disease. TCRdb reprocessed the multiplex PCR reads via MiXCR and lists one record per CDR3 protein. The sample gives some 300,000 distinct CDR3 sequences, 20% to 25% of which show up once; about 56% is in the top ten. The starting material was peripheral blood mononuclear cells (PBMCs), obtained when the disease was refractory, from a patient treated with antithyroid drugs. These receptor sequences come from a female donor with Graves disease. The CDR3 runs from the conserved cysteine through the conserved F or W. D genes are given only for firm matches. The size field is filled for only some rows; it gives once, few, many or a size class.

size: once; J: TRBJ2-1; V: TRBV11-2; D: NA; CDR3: CASSFPGQRYNEQFF
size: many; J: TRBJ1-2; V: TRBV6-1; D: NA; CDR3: CASSPVETHGYTF
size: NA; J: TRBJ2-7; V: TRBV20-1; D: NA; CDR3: CSASFPGASSYEQYF
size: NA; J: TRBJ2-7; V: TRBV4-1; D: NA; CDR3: CASSQDQPRRSSYEQYF
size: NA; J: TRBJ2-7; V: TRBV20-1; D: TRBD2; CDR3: CSAIRLAGMDDEQYF
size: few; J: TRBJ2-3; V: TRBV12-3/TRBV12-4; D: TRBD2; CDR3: CASSPHSRSGGSTDTQYF
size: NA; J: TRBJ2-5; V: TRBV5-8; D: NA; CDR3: CASSSLYAPRGETQYF
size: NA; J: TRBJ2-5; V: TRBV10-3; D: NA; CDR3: CAISLQAKETQYF
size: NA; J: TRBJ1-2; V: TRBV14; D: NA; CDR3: CASSQGFADGYTF
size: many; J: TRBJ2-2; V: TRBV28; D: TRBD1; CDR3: CASRIRDSNTGELFF
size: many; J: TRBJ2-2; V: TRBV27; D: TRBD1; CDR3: CASRQGSGGELFF
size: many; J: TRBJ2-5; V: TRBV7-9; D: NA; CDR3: CASSSRDEETQYF
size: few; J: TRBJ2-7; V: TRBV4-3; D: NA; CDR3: CASSRGTLNNEQYF
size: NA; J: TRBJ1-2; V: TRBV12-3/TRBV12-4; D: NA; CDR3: CASSPRGGEYGYTF
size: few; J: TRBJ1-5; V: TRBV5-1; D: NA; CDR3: CASSSGFGQPQHF
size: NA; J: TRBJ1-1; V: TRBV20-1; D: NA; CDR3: CSGGSDSNTEAFF
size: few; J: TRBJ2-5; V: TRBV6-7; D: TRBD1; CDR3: CASSYGRRQGRKGETQYF
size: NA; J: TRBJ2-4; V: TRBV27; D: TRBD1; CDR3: CASRSITGVGSKNIQYF
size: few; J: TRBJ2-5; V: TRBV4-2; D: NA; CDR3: CASSQGAVTAETQYF
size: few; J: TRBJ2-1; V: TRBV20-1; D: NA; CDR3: CSARDPGSGGHNEQFF